The sample holds many counts of the clone carrying this T cell receptor (beta chain). The target antigen is unknown. This entry is derived from a study of cytomegalovirus exposure and HLA in healthy donors. The PCR contained 60 Vbeta and 13 Jbeta primers. Data came from immunoSEQ multiplex PCR; TCRdb stores just in-frame clones and leaves some out. The sample shows 200,000 to 250,000 clones, about 89% of them seen only once. Study outcomes and limitations: Earlier results showed most TCR beta V segments being productive about 87% or about 30% of the time.

Germline lookup yields CDR1 SGHTA and CDR2 FQGNSA. The CDR3 has 16 amino acids. V dropped 5 bases and J dropped 0 bases, with 14 bases sitting between them. The chain links TRBV7-2 to TRBJ1-3; possibly TRBD1 for D (6 bases). The receptor's source is a woman under 30 in good health and CMV-seronegative. Input material: PBMCs. In DNA, the CDR3 is TGTGCCAGCAGCAGAGAGACAGGACTCTCTGGAAACACCATATATTTT. Its translation: CASSRETGLSGNTIYF.